This T cell receptor (beta chain) was sequenced for a study of T-cell reconstitution after alpha-beta-depleted transplantation in children. Regarding the study as a whole: Reportedly, alpha-beta T cells present about two months post-transplant originated from several hundred expanded clones of graft origin. Some patients showed high day-60 TCRbeta diversity, which derived from surviving recipient T cells and thymic progenitors. By one year post-transplant, T-cell counts and diversity largely arose from T cells that were newly produced.

Unique molecular identifiers were incorporated into the prepared TCRbeta library. MiXCR, run by TCRdb on the PCR reads, gives a single entry per CDR3 protein. The repertoire holds 700,000 to 950,000 distinct CDR3 sequences, about 15% seen once, with around 4.5% in the top ten. The CDR3 sequence is 13 residues long. The germline V and J ends were trimmed by 6 bases and 3 bases, with 9 bases remaining between them. Turning to this clonotype: Its antigen is undetermined.

J is TRBJ1-5 and V is TRBV12-3 or TRBV12-4; tentative D call: TRBD1 (6 bases). The sequence was collected from a male patient aged 10 to 17 who had a stem cell transplant for acute lymphoblastic leukemia, so the T cells may come from the graft donor. The sequenced sample was PBMCs, mostly from graft donor cells, obtained 360 days after TCRalphabeta/CD19-depleted stem cell transplant. CDR3 in DNA: TGTGCCAGCAGCGGACAGATCAATCAGCCCCAGCATTTT. Residues: CASSGQINQPQHF.